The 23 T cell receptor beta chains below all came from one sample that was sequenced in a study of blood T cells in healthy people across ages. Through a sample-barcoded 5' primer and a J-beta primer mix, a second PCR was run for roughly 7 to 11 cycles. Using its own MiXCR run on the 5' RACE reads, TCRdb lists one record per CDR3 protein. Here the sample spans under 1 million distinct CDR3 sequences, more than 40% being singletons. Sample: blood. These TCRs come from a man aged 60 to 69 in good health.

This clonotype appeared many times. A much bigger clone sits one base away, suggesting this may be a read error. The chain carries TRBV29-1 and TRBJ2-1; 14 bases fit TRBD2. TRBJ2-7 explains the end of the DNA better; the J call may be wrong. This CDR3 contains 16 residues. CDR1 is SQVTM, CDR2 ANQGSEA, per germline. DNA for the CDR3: TGCAGCGTTTTCGGACTAGCGGGGGGTTCCTACAATGAGCAGTACTTC. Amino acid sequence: CSVFGLAGGSYNEQYF.

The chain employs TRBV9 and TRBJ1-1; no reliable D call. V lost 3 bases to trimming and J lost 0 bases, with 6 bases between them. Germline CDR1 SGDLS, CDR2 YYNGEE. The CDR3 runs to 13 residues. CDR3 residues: CASSGELNTEAFF. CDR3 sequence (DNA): TGTGCCAGCAGCGGGGAGTTGAACACTGAAGCTTTCTTT.

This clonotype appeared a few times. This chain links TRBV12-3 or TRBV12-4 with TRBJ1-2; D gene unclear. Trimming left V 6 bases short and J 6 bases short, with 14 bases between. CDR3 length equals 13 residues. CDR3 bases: TGTGCCAGCAGGCCAGACACCAGTGATGGCTACACCTTC. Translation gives CASRPDTSDGYTF.

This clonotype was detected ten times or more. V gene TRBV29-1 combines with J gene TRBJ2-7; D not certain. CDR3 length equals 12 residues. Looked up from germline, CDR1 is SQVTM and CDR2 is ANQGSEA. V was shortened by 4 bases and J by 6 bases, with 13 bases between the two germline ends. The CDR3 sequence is CSVVDTVGEQYF. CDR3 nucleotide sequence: TGCAGCGTTGTTGACACGGTCGGCGAGCAGTACTTC.

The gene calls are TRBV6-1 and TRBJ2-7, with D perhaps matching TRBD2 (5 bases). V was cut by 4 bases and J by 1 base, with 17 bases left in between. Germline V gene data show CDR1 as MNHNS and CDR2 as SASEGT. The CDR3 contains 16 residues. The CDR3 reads CASSVSEEDFSYEQYF. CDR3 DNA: TGTGCCAGCAGTGTTAGTGAGGAGGATTTTTCCTACGAGCAGTACTTC.

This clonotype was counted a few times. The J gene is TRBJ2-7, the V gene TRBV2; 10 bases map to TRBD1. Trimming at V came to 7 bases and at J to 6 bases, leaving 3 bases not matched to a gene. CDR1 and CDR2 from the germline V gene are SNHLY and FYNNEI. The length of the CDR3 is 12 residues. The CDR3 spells CASTGTGVEQYF. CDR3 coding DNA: TGTGCCAGCACCGGGACAGGGGTCGAGCAGTACTTC.

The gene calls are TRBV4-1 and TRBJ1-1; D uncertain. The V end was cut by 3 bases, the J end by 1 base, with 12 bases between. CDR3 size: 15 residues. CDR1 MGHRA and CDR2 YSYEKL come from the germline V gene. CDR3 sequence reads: CASSHDDGPNTEAFF. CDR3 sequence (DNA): TGCGCCAGCAGCCATGATGACGGCCCGAACACTGAAGCTTTCTTT.

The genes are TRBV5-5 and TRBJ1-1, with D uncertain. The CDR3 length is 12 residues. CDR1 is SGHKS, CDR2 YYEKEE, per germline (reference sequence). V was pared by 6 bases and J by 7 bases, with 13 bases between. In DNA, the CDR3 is TGTGCCAGCATCTACGATAGCGGTGAAGCTTTCTTT. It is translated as CASIYDSGEAFF.

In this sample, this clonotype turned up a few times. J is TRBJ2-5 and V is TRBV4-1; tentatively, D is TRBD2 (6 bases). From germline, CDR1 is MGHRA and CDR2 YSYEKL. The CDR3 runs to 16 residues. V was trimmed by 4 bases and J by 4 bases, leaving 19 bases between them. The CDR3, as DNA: TGCGCCAGCAGCCGAGAGGGGACGACTAGACCAGAGACCCAGTACTTC. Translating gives CASSREGTTRPETQYF.

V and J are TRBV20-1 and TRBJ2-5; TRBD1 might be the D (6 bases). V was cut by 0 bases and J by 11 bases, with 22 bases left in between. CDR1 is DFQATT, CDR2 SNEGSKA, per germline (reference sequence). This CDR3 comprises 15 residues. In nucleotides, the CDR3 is TGCAGTGCTAGAGATGCGACAGGTTGGGACAATGAGCAGTACTTC. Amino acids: CSARDATGWDNEQYF.

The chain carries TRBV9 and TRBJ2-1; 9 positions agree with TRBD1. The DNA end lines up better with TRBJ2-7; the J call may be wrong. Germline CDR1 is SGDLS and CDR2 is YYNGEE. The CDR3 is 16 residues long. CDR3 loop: CASSVADRGAYNEQYF. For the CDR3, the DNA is TGTGCCAGCAGCGTAGCGGACAGGGGTGCCTACAATGAGCAGTACTTC.

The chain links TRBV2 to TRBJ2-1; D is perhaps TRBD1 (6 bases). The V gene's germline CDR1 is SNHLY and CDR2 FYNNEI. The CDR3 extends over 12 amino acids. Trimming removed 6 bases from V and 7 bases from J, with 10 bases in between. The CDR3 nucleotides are TGTGCCAGCAGGGGGGCAGGGAATGAGCAGTTCTTC. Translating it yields CASRGAGNEQFF. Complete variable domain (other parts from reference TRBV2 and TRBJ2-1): EPEVTQTPSHQVTQMGQEVILRCVPISNHLYFYWYRQILGQKVEFLVSFYNNEISEKSEIFDDQFSVERPDGSNFTLKIRSTKLEDSAMYFCASRGAGNEQFFGPGTRLTVL.

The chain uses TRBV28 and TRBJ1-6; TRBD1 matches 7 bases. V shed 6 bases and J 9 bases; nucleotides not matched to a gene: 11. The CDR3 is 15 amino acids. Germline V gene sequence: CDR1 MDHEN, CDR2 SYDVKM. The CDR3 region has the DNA TGTGCCAGCAGCGCTAGACAGGGCATAGGTTCACCCCTCCACTTT. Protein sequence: CASSARQGIGSPLHF.

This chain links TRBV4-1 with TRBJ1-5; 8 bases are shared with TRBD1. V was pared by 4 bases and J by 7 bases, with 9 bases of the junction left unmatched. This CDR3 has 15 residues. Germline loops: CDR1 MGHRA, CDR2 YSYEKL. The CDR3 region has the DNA TGCGCCAGCAGCCCCAGGACAGGGAAGATCCAGCCCCAGCATTTT. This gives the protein CASSPRTGKIQPQHF.

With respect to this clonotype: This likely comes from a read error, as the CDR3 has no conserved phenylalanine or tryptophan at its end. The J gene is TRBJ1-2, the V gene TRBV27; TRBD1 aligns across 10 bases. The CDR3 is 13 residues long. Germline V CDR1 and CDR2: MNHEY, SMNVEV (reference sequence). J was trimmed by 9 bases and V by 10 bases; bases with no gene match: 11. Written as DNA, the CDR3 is TGTGCCACCGGGACAGGGGTCCTACGGAGCTACACCGTC. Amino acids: CATGTGVLRSYTV.

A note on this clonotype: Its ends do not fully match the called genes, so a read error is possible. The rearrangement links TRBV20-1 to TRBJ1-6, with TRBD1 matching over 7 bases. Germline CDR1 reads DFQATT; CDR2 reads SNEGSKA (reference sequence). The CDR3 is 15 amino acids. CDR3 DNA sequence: TGCAATGCTAGTATAGCTGGGACAGTGAATTCACCCCTCCACTTT. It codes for CNASIAGTVNSPLHF.

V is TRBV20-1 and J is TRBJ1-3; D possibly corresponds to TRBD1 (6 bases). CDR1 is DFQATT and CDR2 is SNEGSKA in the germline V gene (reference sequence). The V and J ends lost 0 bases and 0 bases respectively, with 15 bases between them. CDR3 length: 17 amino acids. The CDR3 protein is CSARDFGGAASGNTIYF. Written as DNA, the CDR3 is TGCAGTGCTAGAGATTTTGGGGGGGCCGCCTCTGGAAACACCATATATTTT.

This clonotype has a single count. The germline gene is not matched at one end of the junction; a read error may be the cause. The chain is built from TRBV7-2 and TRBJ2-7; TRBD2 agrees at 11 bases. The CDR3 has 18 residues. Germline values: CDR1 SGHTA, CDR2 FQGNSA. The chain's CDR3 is CACSQRGPSGGYSYEQYF. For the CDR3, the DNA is TGTGCCTGCAGCCAACGGGGCCCTAGCGGGGGGTACTCCTACGAGCAGTACTTC.

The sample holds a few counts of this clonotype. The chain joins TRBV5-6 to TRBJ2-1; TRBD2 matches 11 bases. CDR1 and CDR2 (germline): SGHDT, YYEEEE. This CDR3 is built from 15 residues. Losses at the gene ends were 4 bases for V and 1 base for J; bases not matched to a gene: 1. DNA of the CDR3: TGTGCCAGCAGCCGACTAGCGGGGTCCTACAATGAGCAGTTCTTC. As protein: CASSRLAGSYNEQFF.

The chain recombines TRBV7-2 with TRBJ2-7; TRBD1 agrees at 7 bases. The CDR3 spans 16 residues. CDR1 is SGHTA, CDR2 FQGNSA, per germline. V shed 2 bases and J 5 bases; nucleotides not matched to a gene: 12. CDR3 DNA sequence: TGTGCCAGCAGCTTATCGTCCGGACAGGAGCGCAACGAGCAGTACTTC. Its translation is CASSLSSGQERNEQYF.

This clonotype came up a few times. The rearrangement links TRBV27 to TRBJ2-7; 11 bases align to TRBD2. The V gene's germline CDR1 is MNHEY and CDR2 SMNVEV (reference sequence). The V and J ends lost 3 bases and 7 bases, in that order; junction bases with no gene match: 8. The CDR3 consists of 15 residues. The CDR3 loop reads CASSLVAGGPGEQYF. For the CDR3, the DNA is TGTGCCAGCAGTTTGGTAGCGGGGGGGCCGGGTGAGCAGTACTTC.

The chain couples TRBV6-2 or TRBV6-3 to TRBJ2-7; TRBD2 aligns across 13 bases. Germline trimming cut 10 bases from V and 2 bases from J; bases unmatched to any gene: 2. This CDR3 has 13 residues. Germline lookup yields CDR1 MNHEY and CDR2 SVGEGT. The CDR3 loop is CATTSGGTYEQYF. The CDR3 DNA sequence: TGTGCCACGACTAGCGGGGGGACCTACGAGCAGTACTTC.

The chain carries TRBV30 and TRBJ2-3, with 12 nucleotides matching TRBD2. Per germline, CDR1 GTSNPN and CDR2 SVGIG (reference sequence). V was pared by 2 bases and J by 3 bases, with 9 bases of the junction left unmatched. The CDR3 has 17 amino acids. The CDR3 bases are TGTGCCTGGAGTAGGGGGACTACTAGCGGGGGGACAGATACGCAGTATTTT. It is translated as CAWSRGTTSGGTDTQYF.